Listed below are T cell receptor beta chains from one sample, sequenced in a study of a mutant IDH1 vaccine in newly diagnosed glioma. The table came from immunoSEQ multiplex PCR; TCRdb's copy has only in-frame clones and leaves some out. In the table there are around 15,000 clones, about 77% of which are singletons. Sequences were derived from PBMCs, sampled from a glioma patient treated with radiotherapy, temozolomide or both. The source of these receptors is a man aged 35 to 55 with glioma. Both conserved end residues are part of each CDR3. D genes are given only for firm matches. Rows may omit the clone size; those that give it use once, few, many or a size class.

.	.	TRBV19	TRBJ2-2	CASSASGRANTGELFF	TGTGCCAGTAGTGCCTCAGGCCGAGCGAACACCGGGGAGCTGTTTTTT
.	.	TRBV18	TRBJ2-5	CASSAQETQYF	TGTGCCAGCTCAGCACAAGAGACCCAGTACTTC
TRBD2	.	TRBV7-2	TRBJ2-5	CASSLARGGETQYF	TGTGCCAGCAGCTTAGCGAGGGGAGGGGAGACCCAGTACTTC
TRBD2	.	TRBV10-2	TRBJ2-1	CASSEKLAGVPYNEQFF	TGCGCCAGCAGTGAGAAACTAGCGGGAGTACCCTACAATGAGCAGTTCTTC
.	.	TRBV9	TRBJ2-6	CASSQYTGSGANVLTF	TGTGCCAGCAGCCAATACACGGGCTCTGGGGCCAACGTCCTGACTTTC
.	.	TRBV7-9	TRBJ1-6	CASSFSLSNSPLHF	TGTGCCAGCAGCTTTTCCCTCAGTAATTCACCCCTCCACTTT
.	.	TRBV11-3	TRBJ1-5	CASSLDGNQPQHF	TGTGCCAGCAGCTTAGATGGGAATCAGCCCCAGCATTTT
TRBD1	.	TRBV28	TRBJ2-1	CASSFEQGVRVGNEQFF	TGTGCCAGCAGTTTCGAACAGGGGGTACGGGTTGGTAATGAGCAGTTCTTC
TRBD1	few	TRBV28	TRBJ1-1	CASSGKGAREAFF	TGTGCCAGCAGTGGCAAGGGGGCGCGTGAAGCTTTCTTT
.	.	TRBV11-2	TRBJ1-3	CASSRGPVIYF	TGTGCCAGCAGCCGTGGACCGGTCATATATTTT
.	.	TRBV6-4	TRBJ1-2	CASSAGTPDYGYTF	TGCGCCAGCAGTGCCGGGACACCCGACTATGGCTACACCTTC
.	few	TRBV2	TRBJ1-5	CASSTQRNSNQPQHF	TGTGCCAGCAGTACCCAGAGAAATAGCAATCAGCCCCAGCATTTT
TRBD1	.	TRBV5-1	TRBJ2-6	CASSMTGGAGANVLTF	TGCGCCAGCAGCATGACAGGGGGCGCTGGGGCCAACGTCCTGACTTTC
.	few	TRBV4-1	TRBJ1-5	CASSHDLLSRQPQHF	TGCGCCAGCAGCCATGATCTCTTGAGTCGTCAGCCCCAGCATTTT
TRBD1	few	TRBV5-1	TRBJ2-3	CASSRAGTGDADTQYF	TGCGCCAGCAGCCGAGCCGGGACAGGGGATGCAGATACGCAGTATTTT
TRBD2	few	TRBV19	TRBJ2-5	CASSATSGTWTQYF	TGTGCCAGTAGTGCTACTAGCGGGACATGGACCCAGTACTTC
.	.	TRBV4-3	TRBJ2-1	CASSQGLGGLEVF	TGCGCCAGCAGCCAGGGGCTCGGAGGCCTAGAGGTCTTC
.	.	TRBV27	TRBJ1-5	CASSPDRGSHSNQPQHF	TGTGCCAGCAGCCCCGATCGGGGGTCCCATAGCAATCAGCCCCAGCATTTT
.	.	TRBV5-1	TRBJ1-1	CASSWEGSEAFF	TGTGCCAGCAGCTGGGAGGGGAGTGAAGCTTTCTTT
.	few	TRBV11-3	TRBJ1-2	CASSLGPAGDDYGYTF	TGTGCCAGCAGCTTAGGGCCCGCAGGGGACGACTATGGCTACACCTTC
.	.	TRBV19	TRBJ2-1	CASSQGRTLRDEQFF	TGTGCCAGTAGCCAGGGACGCACGCTTCGGGATGAGCAGTTCTTC
TRBD1	.	TRBV6-5	TRBJ1-5	CASSNDRGNNQPQHF	TGTGCCAGCAGCAACGACAGGGGGAACAATCAGCCCCAGCATTTT
TRBD2	few	TRBV6-6	TRBJ2-1	CASSYRTSGTYNEQFF	TGTGCCAGCAGTTACCGGACTAGCGGGACCTACAATGAGCAGTTCTTC
.	.	TRBV5-1	TRBJ1-6	CASSLVSGQSPLHF	TGCGCCAGCAGCTTGGTTTCGGGGCAGTCACCCCTCCACTTT
.	once	TRBV2	TRBJ2-1	CASRGGWGPNEQFF	TGTGCCAGCAGAGGGGGGTGGGGACCGAATGAGCAGTTCTTC
TRBD1	few	TRBV6-6	TRBJ1-1	CASTAGQGNTEAFF	TGTGCCAGCACCGCCGGACAGGGGAACACTGAAGCTTTCTTT
.	medium-sized	TRBV29-1	TRBJ2-1	CSVEVGAGNEQFF	TGCAGCGTGGAGGTAGGGGCGGGGAATGAGCAGTTCTTC
.	few	TRBV6-1	TRBJ2-7	CASRLRDSYEQYF	TGTGCCAGCAGACTACGGGACTCTTACGAGCAGTACTTC
TRBD2	.	TRBV5-8	TRBJ2-1	CASSLLLAGSSYNEQFF	TGTGCCAGCAGCTTGTTGCTAGCGGGAAGCTCCTACAATGAGCAGTTCTTC
TRBD2	few	TRBV11-3	TRBJ2-1	CASSDYSGTYNEQFF	TGTGCCAGCAGCGATTATAGCGGGACGTACAATGAGCAGTTCTTC
.	.	TRBV13	TRBJ2-7	CASSPPPGQGSYEQYF	TGTGCCAGCAGCCCCCCCCCTGGCCAGGGGAGCTACGAGCAGTACTTC
TRBD2	.	TRBV15	TRBJ2-2	CATSRGGGRGTGELFF	TGTGCCACCAGCAGAGGCGGCGGGAGGGGAACCGGGGAGCTGTTTTTT
.	.	TRBV5-4	TRBJ1-2	CASSADRLGGYTF	TGTGCCAGCAGCGCCGACAGGTTGGGGGGCTACACCTTC
.	.	TRBV5-6	TRBJ2-1	CASALGANNEQFF	TGTGCCAGCGCCCTCGGGGCGAACAATGAGCAGTTCTTC
.	.	TRBV10-3	TRBJ1-1	CAISEGGRMNTEAFF	TGTGCCATCAGTGAGGGGGGAAGGATGAACACTGAAGCTTTCTTT
.	medium-sized	TRBV20-1	TRBJ1-1	CSAGLGAEAFF	TGCAGTGCCGGGCTGGGGGCTGAAGCTTTCTTT
.	.	TRBV7-2	TRBJ2-7	CASSLSGFEQYF	TGTGCCAGCAGCTTGTCAGGTTTCGAGCAGTACTTC
.	.	TRBV6-6	TRBJ2-5	CASSYQETQYF	TGTGCCAGCAGTTACCAAGAGACCCAGTACTTC
TRBD2	.	TRBV11-2	TRBJ2-2	CASSLVQLAGNTGELFF	TGTGCCAGCAGCTTAGTACAACTAGCGGGAAACACCGGGGAGCTGTTTTTT
TRBD1	.	TRBV11-2	TRBJ2-2	CASSLGQGDTGELFF	TGTGCCAGCAGCTTAGGACAGGGTGACACCGGGGAGCTGTTTTTT
.	.	TRBV5-6	TRBJ1-4	CASSLGAGSANEKLFF	TGTGCCAGCAGCTTGGGGGCTGGGAGCGCTAATGAAAAACTGTTTTTT
TRBD2	.	TRBV7-9	TRBJ2-7	CASSDPRGGRDYEQYF	TGTGCCAGCAGCGACCCTAGGGGCGGGAGGGACTACGAGCAGTACTTC
TRBD2	.	TRBV6-6	TRBJ2-1	CASRQTSGPLYEQFF	TGTGCCAGCAGACAGACTAGCGGGCCCCTCTATGAGCAGTTCTTC
TRBD2	few	TRBV28	TRBJ2-7	CASTKAGGITYSYEQYF	TGTGCCAGCACCAAAGCGGGAGGGATTACTTACTCCTACGAGCAGTACTTC
TRBD1	few	TRBV15	TRBJ2-2	CATSRERDRGNTGELFF	TGTGCCACCAGCAGAGAAAGGGACAGGGGTAACACCGGGGAGCTGTTTTTT
TRBD2	once	TRBV6-1	TRBJ2-1	CASSEGGSPYNEQFF	TGTGCCAGCAGTGAGGGCGGGAGCCCCTACAATGAGCAGTTCTTC
.	.	TRBV4-3	TRBJ1-1	CASSQVGRTEAFF	TGCGCCAGCAGCCAAGTAGGAAGGACTGAAGCTTTCTTT
TRBD2	.	TRBV10-1	TRBJ2-1	CASSESLAGGNNEQFF	TGCGCCAGCAGTGAGTCCTTAGCGGGAGGGAACAATGAGCAGTTCTTC